These 11 T cell receptor beta chains were all obtained from the same sample, sequenced in a study of CD8 T cells in Susac syndrome. RNA amounts of 0.5 to 1 ug underwent reverse transcription with random hexamers. TCRdb fed the immunoSEQ multiplex PCR reads into MiXCR, producing one record per CDR3 protein. The sample lists under 550,000 distinct CDR3 sequences; more than 80% were seen once. Sample: CD8+ T cells from PBMCs. Every receptor here comes from a human donor with multiple sclerosis.

This clonotype came up once. J is TRBJ1-6 and V is TRBV27; D is uncertain. Trimming removed 6 bases at V and 9 bases at J, with 18 bases between. Germline V gene data show CDR1 as MNHEY and CDR2 as SMNVEV (reference sequence). The length of the CDR3 is 15 residues. CDR3 DNA sequence: TGTGCCAGCAGCCAGAGCCAGGTTTCTGCTTCACCCCTCCACTTT. This gives the protein CASSQSQVSASPLHF.

The rearrangement uses TRBV6-5 and TRBJ2-2, with 12 bases matching TRBD2. The V gene's germline CDR1 is MNHEY and CDR2 SVGAGI. CDR3 size: 18 residues. V lost 4 bases, J lost 1 base, and 7 bases stayed unmatched. The CDR3 loop is CASSSGLAGVLNTGELFF. CDR3 bases: TGTGCCAGCAGTTCGGGACTAGCGGGTGTCCTGAACACCGGGGAGCTGTTTTTT.

The V and J genes are TRBV29-1 and TRBJ1-1, with TRBD1 matching over 7 bases. Trimming at V came to 4 bases and at J to 6 bases, leaving 5 bases not matched to a gene. The length of the CDR3 is 12 residues. Germline V gene data show CDR1 as SQVTM and CDR2 as ANQGSEA. CDR3 DNA: TGCAGCGTTGCGCAGGGGGGCCCTGAAGCTTTCTTT. This codes for CSVAQGGPEAFF.

This chain joins TRBV7-9 and TRBJ2-1; 7 bases map to TRBD2. The CDR3 covers 15 residues. The germline CDR1 and CDR2 sequences are SEHNR and FQNEAQ (reference sequence). J gave up 8 bases and V 7 bases, and 14 bases lay outside the gene matches. The CDR3 sequence: CASTPGERGSDEQFF. Written as DNA, the CDR3 is TGTGCCAGCACCCCTGGGGAGCGGGGAAGCGATGAGCAGTTCTTC. The whole variable domain, filled in from reference TRBV7-9 and TRBJ2-1, reads DTGVSQNPRHKITKRGQNVTFRCDPISEHNRLYWYRQTLGQGPEFLTYFQNEAQLEKSRLLSDRFSAERPKGSFSTLEIQRTEQGDSAMYLCASTPGERGSDEQFFGPGTRLTVL.

This chain uses TRBV27 with TRBJ2-1; TRBD1 might be the D (5 bases). Trimming took 5 bases from V and 0 from J, leaving 8 bases between them. The CDR3 is 14 residues long. CDR1 is MNHEY, CDR2 SMNVEV, per germline (reference sequence). CDR3 amino acids: CASSRQSSYNEQFF. CDR3 bases: TGTGCCAGCAGTCGACAGAGCTCCTACAATGAGCAGTTCTTC.

V and J are TRBV28 and TRBJ2-5; 9 nucleotides match TRBD1. This CDR3 spans 14 amino acids. CDR1 MDHEN and CDR2 SYDVKM come from the germline V gene. The junction had 5 bases not matched to a gene; V was cut back by 5 bases and J by 4 bases. CDR3 DNA sequence: TGTGCCAGCAGTCCACAGGGGGCGGGAGAGACCCAGTACTTC. This translates into CASSPQGAGETQYF.

This rearrangement joins TRBV5-5 to TRBJ1-2, with D possibly being TRBD1 (6 bases). Trimming took off 4 bases at V and 4 bases at J, with 11 bases between the two ends. CDR3 length: 13 residues. CDR1 SGHKS and CDR2 YYEKEE come from the germline V gene (reference sequence). The CDR3 loop is CASSTRGFYGYTF. Written as DNA, the CDR3 is TGTGCCAGCAGCACTAGGGGGTTCTATGGCTACACCTTC. Combining the CDR3 with reference TRBV5-5 and TRBJ1-2 gives the whole variable domain DAGVTQSPTHLIKTRGQQVTLRCSPISGHKSVSWYQQVLGQGPQFIFQYYEKEERGRGNFPDRFSARQFPNYSSELNVNALLLGDSALYLCASSTRGFYGYTFGSGTRLTVV.

A few counts support this clonotype. The gene calls are TRBV6-1 and TRBJ2-1, with unresolved D. CDR1 MNHNS and CDR2 SASEGT come from the germline V gene. This CDR3 region has 12 residues. Trimming stripped 2 bases from V and 6 bases from J, with 5 bases between. The CDR3 spells CASSERANEQFF. The CDR3 DNA reads TGTGCCAGCAGTGAAAGGGCCAATGAGCAGTTCTTC.

This chain links TRBV19 with TRBJ1-1, with D hard to call. This CDR3 comprises 14 residues. The ends were cut back, 6 bases at V and 3 bases at J, with 14 bases in the middle. The V gene's germline CDR1 is LNHDA and CDR2 SQIVND (reference sequence). This CDR3 reads CASRDRPYHTEAFF. Here the CDR3 DNA reads TGTGCCAGTAGGGATCGGCCTTATCACACTGAAGCTTTCTTT.

The chain couples TRBV11-2 to TRBJ1-3; D not resolved. The CDR3 has 17 residues. V gave up 1 base and J gave up 0 bases, with 13 bases separating them. Germline lookup yields CDR1 SGHAT and CDR2 FQNNGV. CDR3 coding DNA: TGTGCCAGCAGCTTAGTTACGGGAATTTTCTCTGGAAACACCATATATTTT. It specifies CASSLVTGIFSGNTIYF.

V usage is TRBV5-1 and J usage is TRBJ2-7; no clear D gene. Germline CDR1 reads SGHRS; CDR2 reads YFSETQ. V lost 6 bases to trimming and J lost 6 bases, with 16 bases between them. The CDR3 spans 13 residues. The CDR3 loop reads CASTTHFSGEQYF. For the CDR3, the DNA is TGCGCCAGCACCACCCATTTTTCCGGCGAGCAGTACTTC.